Each of the 9 T cell receptor beta chains below was sequenced from the same sample in a study of blood T cell repertoires in COVID-19. Data came from immunoSEQ multiplex PCR; TCRdb stores just in-frame clones and leaves some out. The profile covers about 53,000 clones, with roughly 77% appearing a single time and around 42% taken by the ten largest. The sequenced material came from peripheral blood. These receptor sequences come from a man between 65 and 85 years old with active or convalescent COVID-19.

This clone was counted once. The chain links TRBV7-2 to TRBJ2-1; 12 nucleotides align to TRBD2. The CDR3 totals 16 residues. V dropped 5 bases and J dropped 2; count of bases not matched to a gene: 4. CDR1 is SGHTA and CDR2 is FQGNSA in the germline V gene. CDR3 in amino acids: CASSARLAGAYNEQFF. CDR3 in DNA: TGTGCCAGCAGCGCGAGACTAGCGGGGGCCTACAATGAGCAGTTCTTC.

The chain carries TRBV5-1 and TRBJ1-6; the match to TRBD1 covers 9 bases. This CDR3 has 15 amino acids. Trimming at V came to 0 bases and at J to 14 bases, leaving 9 bases not matched to a gene. Germline-derived CDR1 and CDR2 are SGHRS and YFSETQ. CDR3 in amino acids: CASSLGQGVGVALHF. The CDR3 DNA reads as TGCGCCAGCAGCTTGGGACAGGGGGTCGGAGTGGCCCTCCACTTT.

The chain joins TRBV7-9 to TRBJ2-7; 12 bases agree with TRBD2. Germline lookup yields CDR1 SEHNR and CDR2 FQNEAQ (reference sequence). V was pared by 0 bases and J by 3 bases, with 0 bases of the junction left unmatched. The CDR3 is 15 amino acids. CDR3 nucleotides: TGTGCCAGCAGCTTAGCACTAGCGGGAGGCTACGAGCAGTACTTC. It is translated as CASSLALAGGYEQYF.

CDR3 nucleotide sequence: TGTGCCAGCAGTGGACAGGGTGGCACTGAAGCTTTCTTT. This codes for CASSGQGGTEAFF. This chain uses TRBV25-1 with TRBJ1-1, with 7 bases lining up with TRBD1. The CDR3 has 13 amino acids. From germline, CDR1 is MGHDK and CDR2 SYGVNS. With 4 bases clipped from V and 4 bases from J, the junction kept 3 bases outside the gene matches. Full variable domain (remainder filled in from reference TRBV25-1 and TRBJ1-1): EADIYQTPRYLVIGTGKKITLECSQTMGHDKMYWYQQDPGMELHLIHYSYGVNSTEKGDLSSESTVSRIRTEHFPLTLESARPSHTSQYLCASSGQGGTEAFFGQGTRLTVV.

V and J are TRBV29-1 and TRBJ2-1, with TRBD1 matching 8 bases. Germline values: CDR1 SQVTM, CDR2 ANQGSEA. The CDR3 loop spans 13 amino acids. After removal of 2 bases from V and 6 bases from J, the junction contained 3 bases not matched to a gene. The CDR3 sequence: CSVERTGINEQFF. The DNA of the CDR3 is TGCAGCGTTGAAAGGACAGGGATCAATGAGCAGTTCTTC.

The rearrangement uses TRBV9 and TRBJ2-7, with D unresolved. Germline-derived CDR1 and CDR2 are SGDLS and YYNGEE. The CDR3 has 14 amino acids. The V and J ends lost 3 bases and 1 base respectively, with 11 bases between them. The CDR3 DNA reads as TGTGCCAGCAGCGCTGCAGGATCGTCCTACGAGCAGTACTTC. It encodes CASSAAGSSYEQYF.

The CDR3 loop is CASSQGQAGNSPLHF. The CDR3 DNA sequence: TGTGCCAGCAGCCAGGGACAGGCGGGAAATTCACCCCTCCACTTT. J is TRBJ1-6 and V is TRBV7-9, with TRBD1 matching 8 bases. Germline CDR1 reads SEHNR; CDR2 reads FQNEAQ (reference sequence). V lost 5 bases, J lost 7 bases, and 7 bases stayed unmatched. The CDR3 contains 15 residues.

This chain's CDR3 is CAWTLGGSYYGYTF. The CDR3 region has the DNA TGTGCCTGGACTCTAGGGGGTTCCTACTATGGCTACACCTTC. This chain links TRBV30 with TRBJ1-2; weak D call: TRBD1 (6 bases). The germline CDR1 and CDR2 sequences are GTSNPN and SVGIG (reference sequence). V dropped 4 bases and J dropped 3 bases, with 15 bases sitting between them. The CDR3 has 14 amino acids. The full variable domain, rest sourced from reference TRBV30 and TRBJ1-2, is SQTIHQWPATLVQPVGSPLSLECTVEGTSNPNLYWYRQAAGRGLQLLFYSVGIGQISSEVPQNLSASRPQDRQFILSSKKLLLSDSGFYLCAWTLGGSYYGYTFGSGTRLTVV.

The sample holds a few counts of this clone. The rearrangement uses TRBV5-6 and TRBJ2-7; 11 nucleotides align to TRBD2. Trimming removed 1 base from V and 8 bases from J; junction bases left unmatched: 5. The CDR3 runs to 14 residues. Germline V gene lookup returns CDR1 SGHDT and CDR2 YYEEEE. CDR3 residues: CASSLTSGGQKQYF. DNA for the CDR3: TGTGCCAGCAGCTTGACTAGCGGGGGCCAAAAGCAGTACTTC.